This T cell receptor (beta chain) was identified in a study of breast tumors, draining lymph nodes, adjacent tissues. Study observations and caveats: The data were judged consistent with most tumor T cells coming from lymph node and expanding in tumor.

V lost 4 bases and J lost 4, with 17 bases in between. This CDR3 is built from 16 residues. Germline values: CDR1 LGHNA, CDR2 YNFKEQ. A note on this clonotype: Its cognate antigen is unknown.

The lymph nodes were axillary draining lymph nodes from breast cancer patients. One entry per CDR3 protein results from TCRdb running MiXCR on the multiplex PCR reads. The profile shows more than 250,000 distinct CDR3 sequences, about 30% of them singletons. The chain recombines TRBV4-2 with TRBJ2-1; D gene ambiguous. Specimen: axillary lymph node tissue. This TCR was recovered from a female donor with breast cancer. Some clones in this sample may be carry-over from other donors' samples. Here the CDR3 DNA reads TGTGCCAGCAGCCTACTTATCCGGGCGGAATACAATGAGCAGTTCTTC. Translated: CASSLLIRAEYNEQFF.